This TCR beta chain was sequenced in a study of cytomegalovirus exposure and HLA in healthy donors. This clone was counted a single time. The PCR had 60 Vbeta and 13 Jbeta primers. Profiled with immunoSEQ multiplex PCR; TCRdb holds only in-frame clones, not every one. The sample records around 100,000 clones, 73% being singletons. Sequencing input: PBMCs. The receptor was derived from a man aged 40-49 years in good health and CMV-seronegative.

Here the CDR3 reads CSVFEGADIQYF. In DNA, the CDR3 is TGCAGCGTTTTTGAGGGGGCGGACATTCAGTACTTC. The chain is built from TRBV29-1 and TRBJ2-4; TRBD1 matches 7 bases. CDR1 and CDR2 from the germline V gene are SQVTM and ANQGSEA. The CDR3 contains 12 residues. With 5 bases clipped from V and 8 bases from J, the junction kept 6 bases outside the gene matches.